Listed below are T cell receptor beta chains from one sample, sequenced in a study of vaccination and CD4 T cells after COVID-19. From the PCR reads, TCRdb called clonotypes with MiXCR, one entry per CDR3 protein. This repertoire shows about 25,000 distinct CDR3 sequences, under 40% found once; its top ten account for around 2.9%. These receptors are not linked to any known antigen. The specimen comprised CD4+ T cells from blood, cultured in vitro, sampled about 7 months after SARS-CoV-2 vaccination. The source of these receptors is a human donor who had recovered from COVID-19. Each CDR3 is given without its conserved first and last residue.

v_call	j_call	cdr3_aa
TRBV7-2	TRBJ2-7	ASSQTVGLAGVYEQY
TRBV28	TRBJ1-6	ASSRGDRNYNSPLH
TRBV20-1	TRBJ1-6	SLTGAAMVGNSPLH
TRBV20-1	TRBJ1-1	SAMPLRVGSAEAF
TRBV6-1	TRBJ2-7	ASSPGRTFAYEQY
TRBV25-1	TRBJ2-5	ASQQGGWVETQY
TRBV7-8	TRBJ1-1	ASSLGRAGVNTEAF
TRBV19	TRBJ1-1	ASSIPGVNTEAF
TRBV4-3	TRBJ2-5	ASSQDYGWREGPETQY
TRBV12-3/TRBV12-4	TRBJ1-5	ASSLPGQGPNQPQH
TRBV7-9	TRBJ2-1	ASSLYLAPSYNEQF
TRBV30	TRBJ2-5	AWSRDGGGETQY
TRBV7-9	TRBJ2-7	ASSTGRSYEQY
TRBV10-3	TRBJ2-3	AISGGQGGTDTQY
TRBV20-1	TRBJ1-5	SARDPGAHSNQPQH
TRBV20-1	TRBJ1-6	SASDRGGNSPLH
TRBV19	TRBJ1-5	ASGTAYSNQPQH
TRBV27	TRBJ1-1	ASSLSTGGSLNTEAF
TRBV7-8	TRBJ2-5	ASSPTWGELETQY
TRBV20-1	TRBJ2-7	SAGDTHRPY
TRBV20-1	TRBJ2-5	SASRLAGGSVRQETQY
TRBV20-1	TRBJ2-5	SASKGGAGLTQY
TRBV20-1	TRBJ1-2	SARGARTGISGYGYT
TRBV6-4	TRBJ2-7	ASILGEQY
TRBV7-2	TRBJ2-5	ASSFLDNQGTQY
TRBV20-1	TRBJ2-6	SARVLGSGANVLT
TRBV19	TRBJ1-1	ATTPDGQTEAF
TRBV24-1	TRBJ2-7	ATSGAGQGFDEQY
TRBV7-6	TRBJ2-1	ASSSGDYLYNEQF
TRBV28	TRBJ1-2	ASSLAGNYGYT
TRBV19	TRBJ2-1	ASRRTGDHGEQF
TRBV10-1	TRBJ2-2	ASSGQINTGELF
TRBV28	TRBJ2-1	ASRGETGGNEQF
TRBV27	TRBJ2-1	ASSFRQVNSEQF
TRBV6-1	TRBJ1-5	ASSHTPHDQPQH
TRBV20-1	TRBJ1-5	SATTGGSRRVGNQPQH
TRBV28	TRBJ2-7	ASSLELLTSYEQY
TRBV7-2	TRBJ2-5	ASSLELAFETQY
TRBV28	TRBJ2-7	ASSFGWAQESSYEQY
TRBV7-2	TRBJ2-1	ASSAGTSGRRTSSYNEQF
TRBV28	TRBJ1-5	ASSFAYPESRPQH
TRBV7-2	TRBJ2-7	ASSLDWGTYEQY
TRBV28	TRBJ1-2	ASRLGVGYT
TRBV7-3	TRBJ2-7	ASSEGSAEAYEQY
TRBV21-1	TRBJ2-1	ASSKGHRSVLRGKSSYNEQF
TRBV20-1	TRBJ2-7	SARDNYEQY
TRBV4-2	TRBJ2-7	ASSPPTGYEQY
TRBV19	TRBJ2-5	ASRGGQETQY
TRBV6-2/TRBV6-3	TRBJ2-3	ASSSLTDTQY
TRBV18	TRBJ1-1	ASSRTGGTTEAF
TRBV9	TRBJ2-1	ASSPRGDRGRSEQF
TRBV6-1	TRBJ1-5	ASSGTVPNSNQPQH
TRBV19	TRBJ2-3	ASSIGDSGTDTQY
TRBV28	TRBJ2-7	ASSLTSGRKSEQY
TRBV7-9	TRBJ2-3	ASSRRLTGSDTQY